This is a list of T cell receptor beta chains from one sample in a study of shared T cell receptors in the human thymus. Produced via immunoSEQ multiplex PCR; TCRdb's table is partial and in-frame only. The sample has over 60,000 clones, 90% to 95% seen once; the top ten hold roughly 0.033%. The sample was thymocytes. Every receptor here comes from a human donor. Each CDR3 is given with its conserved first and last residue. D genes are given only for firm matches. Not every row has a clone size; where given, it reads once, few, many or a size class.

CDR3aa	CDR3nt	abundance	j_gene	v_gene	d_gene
CATSSHRAGYTF	TGTGCCACCAGCAGTCACAGGGCTGGCTACACCTTC	.	TRBJ1-2	TRBV15	.
CASSLEIRDRAYEQYF	TGCGCCAGCAGCTTGGAGATCCGGGACAGGGCCTACGAGCAGTACTTC	.	TRBJ2-7	TRBV5-1	TRBD1
CASSGVNRVKAYEQYF	TGCGCCAGCAGTGGAGTGAACAGGGTAAAAGCCTACGAGCAGTACTTC	.	TRBJ2-7	TRBV10-1	.
CASSLKGQSHEQYF	TGTGCCAGCAGCTTGAAGGGACAGTCCCACGAGCAGTACTTC	.	TRBJ2-7	TRBV7-9	TRBD1
CASSPRDRRINYGYTF	TGCGCCAGCAGCCCACGGGACAGGCGAATTAACTATGGCTACACCTTC	.	TRBJ1-2	TRBV4-1	TRBD1
CASSSTMAGTLNEQYF	TGTGCCAGCAGTTCAACGATGGCAGGTACTTTAAACGAGCAGTACTTC	.	TRBJ2-7	TRBV27	.
CASSYNRRVNEKLFF	TGTGCCAGTAGCTACAACAGGAGGGTGAATGAAAAACTGTTTTTT	.	TRBJ1-4	TRBV19	.
CASSSLVGARLSNYGYTF	TGTGCCAGCAGCTCCCTAGTGGGAGCAAGACTGTCTAACTATGGCTACACCTTC	.	TRBJ1-2	TRBV5-8	.
CASSSDRPTGNYGYTF	TGTGCCAGCAGTTCTGACCGTCCGACAGGGAACTATGGCTACACCTTC	.	TRBJ1-2	TRBV28	TRBD1
CASSGSGGVVGEQFF	TGTGCCAGCAGTGGATCCGGCGGGGTGGTTGGGGAGCAGTTCTTC	few	TRBJ2-1	TRBV2	.